The next 28 T cell receptor beta chains were all read from a single sample in a study of blood T cell repertoires in COVID-19. Sequencing was performed with immunoSEQ multiplex PCR; in TCRdb, only in-frame clones are kept and a portion is missing. The data contain about 280,000 clones, around 88% of them singletons. Sequenced sample: peripheral blood. These receptors came from a woman between 25 and 40 years old who had recovered from COVID-19.

The chain carries TRBV5-4 and TRBJ2-5, with 8 bases aligning to TRBD2. CDR3 length equals 15 residues. V lost 1 base to trimming and J lost 3 bases; unmatched junction nucleotides: 5. Germline V gene data show CDR1 as SGHNT and CDR2 as YYREEE (reference sequence). CDR3 nucleotide sequence: TGTGCCAGCAGCTTGACTAGCGGTTTTGAAGAGACCCAGTACTTC. This translates into CASSLTSGFEETQYF.

This sequence joins TRBV6-4 and TRBJ2-1; 13 bases fit TRBD2. CDR1 is MRHNA and CDR2 is SNTAGT in the germline V gene. V lost 6 bases and J lost 7; bases outside the gene matches: 3. This CDR3 is built from 14 residues. CDR3 amino acids: CASSQGLAGNEQFF. CDR3 DNA sequence: TGTGCCAGCAGCCAGGGACTAGCGGGAAATGAGCAGTTCTTC.

The V gene is TRBV9, the J gene TRBJ2-2; D may be TRBD2 (6 bases). This CDR3 is built from 16 residues. CDR1 SGDLS and CDR2 YYNGEE come from the germline V gene. The V end lost 0 bases, the J end lost 2 bases, and 11 bases lay between the germline ends. The CDR3 nucleotides are TGTGCCAGCAGCGTAGCCGGGAGCTTCAACACCGGGGAGCTGTTTTTT. Protein: CASSVAGSFNTGELFF.

The V gene is TRBV6-5, the J gene TRBJ2-2; D ambiguous. Germline CDR1 and CDR2: MNHEY and SVGAGI. Trimming cost V 8 bases and J 0 bases, with 13 bases left between them. The CDR3 runs 15 residues. The CDR3 coding sequence is TGTGCCAGCGTTGCCGGTGAAGCGAACACCGGGGAGCTGTTTTTT. It yields the protein CASVAGEANTGELFF.

This sequence joins TRBV18 and TRBJ1-3, with 8 nucleotides matching TRBD1. Trimming removed 7 bases from V and 2 bases from J; junction bases left unmatched: 7. CDR3 length equals 15 residues. Per the germline V gene, CDR1 is KGHSH and CDR2 is LQKENI. The DNA of the CDR3 is TGTGCCAGCTTCGACCAGGGGGCGGCTGGAAACACCATATATTTT. Translation: CASFDQGAAGNTIYF.

The rearrangement joins TRBV19 to TRBJ1-5; tentative D call: TRBD1 (6 bases). Germline V lookup: CDR1 LNHDA, CDR2 SQIVND (reference sequence). V dropped 7 bases and J dropped 7 bases, with 14 bases sitting between them. The CDR3 is 13 residues long. The CDR3 region is CASNPLRGQPQHF. The CDR3 nucleotides are TGTGCCAGTAATCCTCTCAGGGGACAGCCCCAGCATTTT.

V gene TRBV4-1 combines with J gene TRBJ2-5; D unresolved. This CDR3 is built from 13 residues. The V gene lost 1 base and the J gene lost 5 bases, with 8 bases spanning the gap. From germline, CDR1 is MGHRA and CDR2 YSYEKL. The CDR3 spells CASSQGGWETQYF. The CDR3 region has the DNA TGCGCCAGCAGCCAAGGAGGCTGGGAGACCCAGTACTTC.

The V and J genes are TRBV19 and TRBJ2-7; possible D gene TRBD2, 6 bases. V shed 5 bases and J shed 6 bases, with 11 bases lying between them. The CDR3 has 12 amino acids. Looked up from germline, CDR1 is LNHDA and CDR2 is SQIVND (reference sequence). In DNA form, the CDR3 reads TGTGCCAGTAGTGACGTGGGGGGCGAGCAGTACTTC. Its protein is CASSDVGGEQYF.

This clone was recorded once. This chain connects TRBV6-4 to TRBJ1-5, with D perhaps TRBD1 (6 bases). Germline V lookup: CDR1 MRHNA, CDR2 SNTAGT. The V and J ends lost 6 bases and 3 bases respectively, with 9 bases between them. The CDR3 consists of 13 residues. The CDR3 here is CASSAGANQPQHF. DNA of the CDR3: TGTGCCAGCAGCGCAGGGGCCAATCAGCCCCAGCATTTT.

The rearrangement links TRBV19 to TRBJ1-5; unclear D gene. The germline V and J ends were trimmed by 7 bases and 5 bases, with 18 bases remaining between them. Germline-derived CDR1 and CDR2 are LNHDA and SQIVND (reference sequence). The CDR3 has 15 amino acids. CDR3 bases: TGTGCCAGTAAAGAGGGTACGCGATCGGATCAGCCCCAGCATTTT. Translated: CASKEGTRSDQPQHF.

CDR3 protein: CASSRWSGGTDTQYF. The CDR3 DNA reads as TGTGCCAGCAGCCGGTGGAGCGGGGGTACAGATACGCAGTATTTT. This rearrangement joins TRBV11-2 to TRBJ2-3; 8 bases align to TRBD2. The V and J ends lost 5 bases and 3 bases, in that order; junction bases with no gene match: 7. Germline V gene sequence: CDR1 SGHAT, CDR2 FQNNGV. This CDR3 is built from 15 residues.

The chain combines TRBV27 with TRBJ1-5; tentatively, D is TRBD1 (6 bases). The V and J ends lost 0 bases and 6 bases respectively, with 24 bases between them. This CDR3 is built from 19 residues. Germline lookup yields CDR1 MNHEY and CDR2 SMNVEV (reference sequence). CDR3 amino acids: CASSLSGTSIQLVGQPQHF. The CDR3 DNA follows: TGTGCCAGCAGTTTATCAGGGACATCCATCCAGCTGGTCGGTCAGCCCCAGCATTTT.

This clone appeared once. The chain has TRBV24-1 and TRBJ2-5, with a weak D call TRBD1 (8 bases). The CDR3 length is 16 residues. Trimming removed 4 bases from V and 4 bases from J, with 18 bases in between. The germline CDR1 and CDR2 sequences are KGHDR and SFDVKD. The CDR3 sequence: CATSDPGQGGGETQYF. In DNA form, the CDR3 reads TGTGCCACCAGTGACCCCGGACAGGGAGGGGGAGAGACCCAGTACTTC.

The chain combines TRBV19 with TRBJ1-4, with D possibly being TRBD1 (5 bases). V lost 1 base and J 2 bases, leaving 8 bases between the germline ends. Germline V gene data show CDR1 as LNHDA and CDR2 as SQIVND (reference sequence). The CDR3 is 15 amino acids. The CDR3: CASSIAGGTNEKLFF. Written as DNA, the CDR3 is TGTGCCAGTAGTATAGCTGGGGGGACTAATGAAAAACTGTTTTTT.

The V gene is TRBV3-1 (or the pseudogene TRBV3-2), the J gene TRBJ1-2; TRBD1 might be the D (5 bases). Trimming took 0 bases from V and 3 from J, leaving 11 bases between them. The CDR3 consists of 15 residues. Germline CDR1 reads LGHDT; CDR2 reads YNNKEL (reference sequence). For the CDR3, the DNA is TGTGCCAGCAGCCAAGAGGGCCAGGGATACTATGGCTACACCTTC. Its protein is CASSQEGQGYYGYTF.

The rearrangement joins TRBV24-1 to TRBJ2-3; possibly TRBD2 for D (6 bases). The germline gives CDR1 KGHDR, CDR2 SFDVKD. This CDR3 is 14 amino acids long. V lost 4 bases and J 4 bases, leaving 11 bases between the germline ends. CDR3 DNA: TGTGCCACCAGTGACCGTTGGGGGGCAGATACGCAGTATTTT. This encodes CATSDRWGADTQYF.

The chain employs TRBV27 and TRBJ1-5; 8 bases are a match to TRBD1. V lost 5 bases, J lost 4 bases, and 4 bases stayed unmatched. The CDR3 length is 14 residues. Per germline, CDR1 MNHEY and CDR2 SMNVEV (reference sequence). The DNA for the CDR3 is TGTGCCAGCAGTCTACAGGGGGGAAATCAGCCCCAGCATTTT. It yields the protein CASSLQGGNQPQHF.

The chain combines TRBV7-9 with TRBJ1-1; no reliable D call. V gave up 0 bases and J gave up 5 bases, with 10 bases separating them. Per germline, CDR1 SEHNR and CDR2 FQNEAQ (reference sequence). This CDR3 has 14 amino acids. The DNA for the CDR3 is TGTGCCAGCAGCTTAGCCCAGGCGCCGACTGAAGCTTTCTTT. It specifies CASSLAQAPTEAFF.

V gene TRBV6-6 combines with J gene TRBJ1-2; TRBD1 agrees at 7 bases. This CDR3 comprises 13 residues. The trim removed 7 bases at V and 4 bases at J, leaving 6 bases unmatched. Germline CDR1 is MNHNY and CDR2 is SVGAGI (reference sequence). For the CDR3, the DNA is TGTGCCAGCACTCCGACAGGGACCTATGGCTACACCTTC. This encodes CASTPTGTYGYTF.

The V gene is TRBV9, the J gene TRBJ2-3; the D gene is possibly TRBD2 (6 bases). Trimming cost V 3 bases and J 2 bases, with 16 bases left between them. CDR3 length: 16 amino acids. CDR1 is SGDLS, CDR2 YYNGEE, per germline. The CDR3 spells CASSARGSGDTDTQYF. CDR3 coding DNA: TGTGCCAGCAGCGCGAGGGGTAGCGGTGACACAGATACGCAGTATTTT.

The count of this clone is one. The chain employs TRBV5-1 and TRBJ2-7, with D possibly TRBD2 on 6 matching bases. V lost 4 bases and J 2 bases, leaving 16 bases between the germline ends. The V gene's germline CDR1 is SGHRS and CDR2 YFSETQ. The length of the CDR3 is 15 residues. The chain's CDR3 is CASSRRPAGTYEQYF. CDR3 in DNA: TGCGCCAGCAGCCGTCGTCCAGCGGGCACCTACGAGCAGTACTTC. The full variable domain, its missing parts supplied by reference TRBV5-1 and TRBJ2-7, is KAGVTQTPRYLIKTRGQQVTLSCSPISGHRSVSWYQQTPGQGLQFLFEYFSETQRNKGNFPGRFSGRQFSNSRSEMNVSTLELGDSALYLCASSRRPAGTYEQYFGPGTRLTVT.

The chain combines TRBV19 with TRBJ1-2, with a tentative D call TRBD1 (5 bases). V lost 4 bases, J lost 4 bases, and 13 bases lay in between. Germline lookup yields CDR1 LNHDA and CDR2 SQIVND (reference sequence). The CDR3 spans 14 residues. This CDR3 reads CASSRQNWGYGYTF. In DNA, the CDR3 is TGTGCCAGTAGTAGACAGAACTGGGGCTATGGCTACACCTTC. Combining the CDR3 with reference TRBV19 and TRBJ1-2 gives the whole variable domain DGGITQSPKYLFRKEGQNVTLSCEQNLNHDAMYWYRQDPGQGLRLIYYSQIVNDFQKGDIAEGYSVSREKKESFPLTVTSAQKNPTAFYLCASSRQNWGYGYTFGSGTRLTVV.

The CDR3: CASSPQSGTDTQYF. For the CDR3, the DNA is TGTGCCAGCAGCCCCCAGAGCGGCACAGATACGCAGTATTTT. The genes are TRBV11-3 and TRBJ2-3, with D unresolved. V lost 5 bases, J lost 1 base, and 10 bases lay in between. The CDR3 consists of 14 residues. Germline loops: CDR1 SGHNT, CDR2 YENEEA.

This clone was recorded only once. V usage is TRBV28 and J usage is TRBJ2-7; TRBD2 agrees at 9 bases. CDR3 size: 16 residues. V was pared by 5 bases and J by 6 bases, with 14 bases of the junction left unmatched. Germline V gene lookup returns CDR1 MDHEN and CDR2 SYDVKM. CDR3 in DNA: TGTGCCAGCAGTCCTCCCCCCATAGCGGGAGTCGGCGAGCAGTACTTC. Amino acids: CASSPPPIAGVGEQYF.

This clone was observed a handful of times. The chain carries TRBV6-5 and TRBJ1-6; a possible D gene is TRBD1 (6 bases). Trimming removed 2 bases at V and 15 bases at J, with 17 bases between. The CDR3 totals 14 residues. Germline CDR1 and CDR2: MNHEY and SVGAGI. The CDR3 region is CASSYGSGRDILHF. The CDR3, as DNA: TGTGCCAGCAGTTACGGGTCCGGACGGGACATCCTCCACTTT.

The CDR3 coding sequence is TGTGCCAGCAGCCCGACTAGCGGAGAGACCCAGTACTTC. Protein sequence: CASSPTSGETQYF. J is TRBJ2-5 and V is TRBV3-1 (or the pseudogene TRBV3-2), with 9 positions matching TRBD2. Germline-derived CDR1 and CDR2 are LGHDT and YNNKEL (reference sequence). V was clipped by 4 bases and J by 4 bases; unmatched bases: 1. The CDR3 runs to 13 residues.

The chain uses TRBV4-2 and TRBJ1-2, with D hard to call. V lost 1 base and J 4 bases, leaving 19 bases between the germline ends. Germline V gene sequence: CDR1 LGHNA, CDR2 YNFKEQ. The CDR3 spans 17 residues. The CDR3 loop reads CASSQGGQSFFFYGYTF. CDR3 in DNA: TGTGCCAGCAGCCAAGGAGGTCAGAGTTTCTTTTTCTATGGCTACACCTTC.

This clone has just a few counts. The J gene is TRBJ1-1, the V gene TRBV5-4; 9 bases map to TRBD1. V dropped 2 bases and J dropped 10; count of bases not matched to a gene: 6. Germline CDR1 is SGHNT and CDR2 is YYREEE (reference sequence). This CDR3 comprises 13 residues. CDR3 coding DNA: TGTGCCAGCAGCTTTGAAGGGGACAGGGCAGCTTTCTTT. Translating it yields CASSFEGDRAAFF.